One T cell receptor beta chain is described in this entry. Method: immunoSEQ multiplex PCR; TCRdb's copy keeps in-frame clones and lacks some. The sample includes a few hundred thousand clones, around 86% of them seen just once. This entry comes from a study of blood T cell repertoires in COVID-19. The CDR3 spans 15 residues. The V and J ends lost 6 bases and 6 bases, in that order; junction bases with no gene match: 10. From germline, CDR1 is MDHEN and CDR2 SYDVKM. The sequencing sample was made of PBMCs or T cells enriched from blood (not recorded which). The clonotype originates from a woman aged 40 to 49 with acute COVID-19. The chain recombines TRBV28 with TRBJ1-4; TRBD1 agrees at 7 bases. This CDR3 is CASRHDRDPYEKLFF. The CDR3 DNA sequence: TGTGCCAGCAGACACGACAGGGACCCGTATGAAAAACTGTTTTTT.